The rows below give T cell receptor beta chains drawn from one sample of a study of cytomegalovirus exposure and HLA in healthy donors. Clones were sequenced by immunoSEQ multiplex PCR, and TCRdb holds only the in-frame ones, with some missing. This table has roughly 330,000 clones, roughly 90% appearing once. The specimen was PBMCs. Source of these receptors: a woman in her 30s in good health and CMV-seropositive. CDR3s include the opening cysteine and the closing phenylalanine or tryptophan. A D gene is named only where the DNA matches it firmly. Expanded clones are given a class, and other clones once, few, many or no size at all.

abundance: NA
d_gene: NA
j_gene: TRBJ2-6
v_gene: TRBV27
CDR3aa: CASSSDGANVLTF
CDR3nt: TGTGCCAGCAGCTCTGATGGGGCCAACGTCCTGACTTTC

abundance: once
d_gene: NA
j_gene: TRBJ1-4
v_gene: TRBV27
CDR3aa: CASSFGGPGEKLFF
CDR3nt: TGTGCCAGCAGTTTCGGGGGGCCGGGTGAAAAACTGTTTTTT

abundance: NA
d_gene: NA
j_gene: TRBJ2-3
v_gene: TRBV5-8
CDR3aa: CASSLGHSTDTQYF
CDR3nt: TGTGCCAGCAGCTTGGGACACTCCACAGATACGCAGTATTTT

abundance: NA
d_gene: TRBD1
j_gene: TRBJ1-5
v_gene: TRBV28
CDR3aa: CASSTTYRGISNQPQHF
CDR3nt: TGTGCCAGCAGTACCACTTACAGGGGGATTAGCAATCAGCCCCAGCATTTT

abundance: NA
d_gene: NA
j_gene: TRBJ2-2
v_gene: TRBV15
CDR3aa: CATQIRGVNTGELFF
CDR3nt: TGTGCCACCCAAATCAGGGGGGTGAACACCGGGGAGCTGTTTTTT

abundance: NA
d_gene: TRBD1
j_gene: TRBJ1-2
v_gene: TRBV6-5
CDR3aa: CASRDRGVSNYGYTF
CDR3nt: TGTGCCAGCCGAGACAGGGGGGTCTCTAACTATGGCTACACCTTC

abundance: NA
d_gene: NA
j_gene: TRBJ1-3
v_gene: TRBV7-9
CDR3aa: CASSSSGTGSSGNTIYF
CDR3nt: TGTGCCAGCAGCTCGTCTGGAACAGGGTCCTCTGGAAACACCATATATTTT

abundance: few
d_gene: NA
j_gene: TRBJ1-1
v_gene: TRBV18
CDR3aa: CASSPGSMRNTEAFF
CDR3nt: TGTGCCAGCTCACCAGGGTCCATGCGGAACACTGAAGCTTTCTTT

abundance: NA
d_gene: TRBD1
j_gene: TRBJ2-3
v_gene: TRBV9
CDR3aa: CASSPTRDRGVDTQYF
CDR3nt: TGTGCCAGCAGCCCAACCCGAGACAGGGGGGTAGATACGCAGTATTTT

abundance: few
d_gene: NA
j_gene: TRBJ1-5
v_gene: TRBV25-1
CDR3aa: CASREGGENQPQHF
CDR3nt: TGTGCCAGCAGGGAGGGAGGGGAGAATCAGCCCCAGCATTTT

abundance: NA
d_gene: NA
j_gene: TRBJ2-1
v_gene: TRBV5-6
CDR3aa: CASSWGDSNEQFF
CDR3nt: TGTGCCAGCAGCTGGGGGGACTCCAATGAGCAGTTCTTC

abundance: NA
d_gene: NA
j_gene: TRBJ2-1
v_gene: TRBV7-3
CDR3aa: CASSSNPSSYNEQFF
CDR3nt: TGTGCCAGCAGCTCCAACCCCTCCTCCTACAATGAGCAGTTCTTC

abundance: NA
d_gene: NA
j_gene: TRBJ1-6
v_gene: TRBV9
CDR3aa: CASSASTGYGSPLHF
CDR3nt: TGTGCCAGCAGCGCTTCTACAGGGTACGGTTCACCCCTCCACTTT

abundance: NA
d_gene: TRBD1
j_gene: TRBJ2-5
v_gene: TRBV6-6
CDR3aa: CASSDGQGAWETQYF
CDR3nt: TGTGCCAGCAGTGACGGACAGGGGGCCTGGGAGACCCAGTACTTC

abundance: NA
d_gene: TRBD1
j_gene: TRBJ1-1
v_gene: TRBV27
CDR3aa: CASSLPGGRTEAFF
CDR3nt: TGTGCCAGCAGTTTACCAGGGGGGCGCACTGAAGCTTTCTTT

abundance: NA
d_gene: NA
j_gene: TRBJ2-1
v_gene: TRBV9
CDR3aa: CASSVRSGGGEQFF
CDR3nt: TGTGCCAGCAGCGTTCGCTCCGGGGGTGGTGAGCAGTTCTTC

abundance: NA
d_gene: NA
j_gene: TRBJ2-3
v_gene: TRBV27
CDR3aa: CASSLGGPTDTQYF
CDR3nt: TGTGCCAGCAGTTTGGGGGGGCCCACAGATACGCAGTATTTT

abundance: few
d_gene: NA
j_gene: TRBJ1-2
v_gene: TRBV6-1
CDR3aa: CASSGQNYGYTF
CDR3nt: TGTGCCAGCAGTGGACAGAACTATGGCTACACCTTC

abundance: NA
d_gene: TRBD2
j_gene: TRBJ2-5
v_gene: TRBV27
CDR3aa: CASTLTSGLGETQYF
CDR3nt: TGTGCCAGCACCCTGACTAGCGGGCTGGGTGAGACCCAGTACTTC

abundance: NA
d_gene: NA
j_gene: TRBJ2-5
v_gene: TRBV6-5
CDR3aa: CASSYSQGETQYF
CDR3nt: TGTGCCAGCAGTTACTCCCAAGGAGAGACCCAGTACTTC

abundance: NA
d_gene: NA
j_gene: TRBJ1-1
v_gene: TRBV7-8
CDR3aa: CASRTLATVGTEAFF
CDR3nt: TGTGCCAGCCGCACGTTGGCAACGGTAGGCACTGAAGCTTTCTTT

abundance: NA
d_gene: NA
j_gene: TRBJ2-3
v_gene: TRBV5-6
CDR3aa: CASSLSRVGTQYF
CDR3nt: TGTGCCAGCAGCTTATCGCGGGTCGGTACGCAGTATTTT